These 20 T cell receptor beta chains originate from one sample sequenced in a study of identical twins. TCRdb independently ran MiXCR on the 5' RACE reads; one entry per CDR3 protein. The table lists hundreds of thousands of distinct CDR3 sequences, just under 9.5% of them singletons. The same data also went into a second study, on yellow fever vaccine responses in identical twins.

The specimen sequenced was CD8+ T cells sorted from blood. The receptors originated from a woman under 30 in good health.

This clonotype was counted a few times. The gene calls are TRBV30 and TRBJ2-1; D not certain. This CDR3 spans 14 amino acids. V was pared by 2 bases and J by 0 bases, with 8 bases between. CDR1 is GTSNPN, CDR2 SVGIG, per germline (reference sequence). CDR3 sequence (DNA): TGTGCCTGGAGTCAACCGAGCTCCTACAATGAGCAGTTCTTC. As protein: CAWSQPSSYNEQFF.

This clonotype was recorded many times. This chain links TRBV29-1 with TRBJ1-1; D remains unclear. Germline-derived CDR1 and CDR2 are SQVTM and ANQGSEA. The V end lost 7 bases, the J end lost 4 bases, and 16 bases lay between the germline ends. This CDR3 region has 13 residues. For the CDR3, the DNA is TGCAGCGCGCACCCCGGGTTGTCCACTGAAGCTTTCTTT. This encodes CSAHPGLSTEAFF. Based on the CDR3 plus reference TRBV29-1 and TRBJ1-1, the full variable domain is SAVISQKPSRDICQRGTSLTIQCQVDSQVTMMFWYRQQPGQSLTLIATANQGSEATYESGFVIDKFPISRPNLTFSTLTVSNMSPEDSSIYLCSAHPGLSTEAFFGQGTRLTVV.

This clonotype was found a few times. V and J are TRBV30 and TRBJ2-7; tentative D call: TRBD2 (5 bases). Germline V lookup: CDR1 GTSNPN, CDR2 SVGIG (reference sequence). This CDR3 comprises 12 residues. V was clipped by 0 bases and J by 5 bases, with 8 bases between them. CDR3 bases: TGTGCCTGGAGTGTAACCGGGGACGAGCAGTACTTC. Its protein is CAWSVTGDEQYF.

The table lists this clonotype with many counts. The chain combines TRBV9 with TRBJ2-1, with 13 bases aligning to TRBD2. The junction had 10 bases not matched to a gene; V was cut back by 4 bases and J by 0 bases. This CDR3 has 19 amino acids. From germline, CDR1 is SGDLS and CDR2 YYNGEE. The CDR3 spells CASSRTGLAGPSSYNEQFF. CDR3 in DNA: TGTGCCAGCAGCAGAACGGGACTAGCGGGGCCAAGCTCCTACAATGAGCAGTTCTTC.

This clonotype was detected ten times or more. The chain carries TRBV6-1 and TRBJ2-7; 14 bases align to TRBD2. V was clipped by 5 bases and J by 2 bases; unmatched bases: 8. This CDR3 has 17 amino acids. Germline assignment: CDR1 MNHNS and CDR2 SASEGT. CDR3 sequence reads: CASSTTSGRGRTYEQYF. The CDR3 coding sequence is TGTGCCAGCAGTACGACTAGCGGGAGGGGAAGAACCTACGAGCAGTACTTC.

The chain combines TRBV4-1 with TRBJ2-1; 10 bases agree with TRBD1. The CDR3 consists of 15 residues. Germline CDR1 MGHRA, CDR2 YSYEKL. J was trimmed by 7 bases and V by 3 bases; bases with no gene match: 6. The CDR3 region is CASSHPGQGGNEQFF. CDR3 nucleotides: TGCGCCAGCAGCCACCCCGGACAGGGGGGGAATGAGCAGTTCTTC.

At least ten counts were recorded for this clonotype. The chain is built from TRBV5-1 and TRBJ1-1; D is uncertain. There are 14 residues in the CDR3. V lost 1 base and J 5 bases, leaving 12 bases between the germline ends. Germline V gene data show CDR1 as SGHRS and CDR2 as YFSETQ. Here the CDR3 reads CASSLSQRTTEAFF. The CDR3 region has the DNA TGCGCCAGCAGCTTGAGTCAACGGACTACTGAAGCTTTCTTT.

This clonotype came up a few times. J is TRBJ1-3 and V is TRBV20-1; TRBD1 agrees at 11 bases. The CDR3 runs to 14 residues. Per the germline V gene, CDR1 is DFQATT and CDR2 is SNEGSKA (reference sequence). J was trimmed by 7 bases and V by 0 bases; bases with no gene match: 2. As DNA, the CDR3 is TGCAGTGCTAGAGATGGGACAGGGGGTAACACCATATATTTT. It codes for CSARDGTGGNTIYF.

The rearrangement uses TRBV10-3 and TRBJ2-7; D is undetermined. The CDR3 loop spans 11 amino acids. CDR1 is ENHRY, CDR2 SYGVKD, per germline. V was clipped by 0 bases and J by 5 bases, with 2 bases between them. The CDR3 protein is CAISESHEQYF. The CDR3 coding sequence is TGTGCCATCAGTGAGTCCCACGAGCAGTACTTC.

This clonotype was found many times. This chain links TRBV11-3 with TRBJ2-1, with no clear D. Trimming removed 8 bases from V and 5 bases from J, with 7 bases in between. The CDR3 extends over 11 amino acids. Looked up from germline, CDR1 is SGHNT and CDR2 is YENEEA. The CDR3 loop reads CASGMDNEQFF. CDR3 bases: TGTGCCAGCGGAATGGACAATGAGCAGTTCTTC.

This clonotype has more than one count but fewer than ten. V is TRBV10-2 and J is TRBJ2-5, with D tentatively TRBD2 (6 bases). The CDR3 has 12 amino acids. Germline lookup yields CDR1 WSHSY and CDR2 SAAADI. V was shortened by 11 bases and J by 2 bases, with 12 bases between the two germline ends. The CDR3 DNA is TGCGCCTCGGAGGGGTTACAAGAGACCCAGTACTTC. This encodes CASEGLQETQYF.

This clonotype was observed many times. This rearrangement joins TRBV12-3 or TRBV12-4 to TRBJ2-7; TRBD2 matches at 13 bases. The CDR3 loop spans 16 amino acids. J was trimmed by 5 bases and V by 4 bases; bases with no gene match: 8. CDR3 loop: CASSSPGTSGEDEQYF. The CDR3 DNA follows: TGTGCCAGCAGTTCCCCCGGGACTAGCGGGGAGGACGAGCAGTACTTC.

The table lists this clonotype with many counts. The genes are TRBV27 and TRBJ2-7; 7 positions match TRBD1. This CDR3 comprises 14 residues. With 5 bases clipped from V and 7 bases from J, the junction kept 11 bases outside the gene matches. The germline V gene has CDR1 MNHEY and CDR2 SMNVEV (reference sequence). This CDR3 reads CASSPTGKLQEQYF. The DNA of the CDR3 is TGTGCCAGCAGTCCGACAGGGAAGTTACAGGAGCAGTACTTC.

This clonotype appeared a few times. This sequence joins TRBV7-9 and TRBJ2-7; TRBD2 matches 10 bases. J was trimmed by 2 bases and V by 4 bases; bases with no gene match: 5. In germline, CDR1 is SEHNR, CDR2 FQNEAQ (reference sequence). The CDR3 is 15 amino acids. CDR3: CASSWTSGITYEQYF. CDR3 coding DNA: TGTGCCAGCAGCTGGACTAGCGGAATCACCTACGAGCAGTACTTC.

The CDR3 is CASSPDRDAEAFF. The CDR3 DNA reads as TGTGCCAGCAGCCCTGACAGGGACGCTGAAGCTTTCTTT. The rearrangement links TRBV3-1 to TRBJ1-1; TRBD1 matches 7 bases. V was pared by 4 bases and J by 6 bases, with 5 bases of the junction left unmatched. Germline CDR1 LGHDT, CDR2 YNNKEL (reference sequence). The CDR3 sequence is 13 residues long. Based on the CDR3 plus reference TRBV3-1 and TRBJ1-1, the full variable domain is DTAVSQTPKYLVTQMGNDKSIKCEQNLGHDTMYWYKQDSKKFLKIMFSYNNKELIINETVPNRFSPKSPDKAHLNLHINSLELGDSAVYFCASSPDRDAEAFFGQGTRLTVV.

This chain's CDR3 is CASSRPSGLAGVSYNEQFF. CDR3 bases: TGTGCCAGCAGCCGCCCTAGCGGACTAGCGGGTGTCTCCTACAATGAGCAGTTCTTC. The rearrangement joins TRBV28 to TRBJ2-1; 11 bases match TRBD2. The CDR3 length is 19 residues. The V and J ends lost 6 bases and 0 bases, in that order; junction bases with no gene match: 13. CDR1 MDHEN and CDR2 SYDVKM come from the germline V gene. The complete variable domain, with remaining parts taken from reference TRBV28 and TRBJ2-1, reads DVKVTQSSRYLVKRTGEKVFLECVQDMDHENMFWYRQDPGLGLRLIYFSYDVKMKEKGDIPEGYSVSREKKERFSLILESASTNQTSMYLCASSRPSGLAGVSYNEQFFGPGTRLTVL.

This clonotype was picked up a small number of times. V usage is TRBV9 and J usage is TRBJ2-6; 8 nucleotides match TRBD1. CDR1 is SGDLS, CDR2 YYNGEE, per germline. Trimming removed 5 bases from V and 2 bases from J; junction bases left unmatched: 6. The CDR3 consists of 16 residues. The CDR3 region is CASSGTGRAGANVLTF. CDR3 DNA: TGTGCCAGCAGTGGGACAGGCAGGGCTGGGGCCAACGTCCTGACTTTC.

The J gene is TRBJ2-2, the V gene TRBV27; weak D call: TRBD1 (6 bases). With 3 bases removed from V and 1 base from J, the gap between germline ends came to 12 bases. Germline V lookup: CDR1 MNHEY, CDR2 SMNVEV (reference sequence). The CDR3 is made up of 16 amino acids. CDR3 in DNA: TGTGCCAGCAGTTTTGCAGGGGCTGGGAACACCGGGGAGCTGTTTTTT. It translates to CASSFAGAGNTGELFF.

The sample holds a few counts of this clonotype. The chain's CDR3 is CASSQGARTEQFF. The CDR3 DNA is TGTGCCAGCAGCCAGGGGGCGCGAACTGAGCAGTTCTTC. V is TRBV28 and J is TRBJ2-1, with 8 bases matching TRBD1. CDR1 and CDR2 from the germline V gene are MDHEN and SYDVKM. The J segment lost 9 bases and the V segment lost 6 bases, leaving 7 bases of the junction unmatched. The CDR3 sequence is 13 residues long.

There are a few counts of this clonotype. This chain links TRBV19 with TRBJ2-1; D unresolved. The CDR3 is 14 residues long. Germline V CDR1 and CDR2: LNHDA, SQIVND (reference sequence). V was cut by 4 bases and J by 4 bases, with 11 bases left in between. The CDR3 loop reads CASSTLAGYNEQFF. The CDR3 region has the DNA TGTGCCAGTAGTACCCTCGCTGGGTACAATGAGCAGTTCTTC.